This is a list of T cell receptor beta chains from one sample in a study of beta chain features in type 1 diabetes. Assay used: immunoSEQ multiplex PCR; TCRdb lists only in-frame clones, some missing. The sample holds about 650,000 clones, 12% seen once. The sequenced material came from naive CD4+ T cells from blood. These receptors were collected from a man aged 25 to 40 with type 1 diabetes. CDR3s include the opening cysteine and the closing phenylalanine or tryptophan. Fields, in order: CDR3 protein, CDR3 DNA, clone size, D gene, V gene, J gene. A D gene is named only where the DNA matches it firmly. Size values are once, few and many counts, or a class for expanded clones, and some rows have none.

CASCTSLAGNTDTQYF,TGCGCCAGCTGCACCTCACTAGCGGGGAACACAGATACGCAGTATTTT,.,TRBD2,TRBV5-1,TRBJ2-3
CASSEYFDSTYEQYF,TGTGCCAGCAGTGAATATTTTGACAGCACCTACGAGCAGTACTTC,few,.,TRBV25-1,TRBJ2-7
CASRPDRNWQTQYF,TGTGCCAGTAGACCTGACAGGAATTGGCAGACCCAGTACTTC,.,.,TRBV19,TRBJ2-5
CARQAGGQPQHF,TGTGCCCGGCAGGCGGGGGGACAGCCCCAGCATTTT,.,.,TRBV2,TRBJ1-5
CSVQGAAYEQYF,TGCAGCGTACAGGGGGCTGCGTACGAGCAGTACTTC,.,TRBD1,TRBV29-1,TRBJ2-7
CATSWGLRQPQHF,TGTGCCACCAGTTGGGGGCTCCGGCAGCCCCAGCATTTT,.,.,TRBV15,TRBJ1-5
CASSGRYRAPNTGELFF,TGTGCCAGCAGTGGCCGGTACAGGGCCCCGAACACCGGGGAGCTGTTTTTT,.,.,TRBV6-1,TRBJ2-2
CSVIVRAAGASYEQYF,TGCAGCGTTATAGTGAGAGCCGCCGGGGCCTCATACGAGCAGTACTTC,few,.,TRBV29-1,TRBJ2-7
CASSFGTSNTEAFF,TGTGCCAGCAGCTTTGGGACTTCCAACACTGAAGCTTTCTTT,.,.,TRBV7-9,TRBJ1-1
CASTSGGTGSYEQYF,TGTGCCAGCACCTCAGGGGGGACCGGCTCCTACGAGCAGTACTTC,.,.,TRBV28,TRBJ2-7
CASSAAQGTWMADTQYF,TGTGCCAGCAGCGCCGCACAGGGGACATGGATGGCAGATACGCAGTATTTT,few,TRBD1,TRBV13,TRBJ2-3
CAWRKANYGYTF,TGTGCCTGGAGGAAAGCTAACTATGGCTACACCTTC,.,.,TRBV30,TRBJ1-2
CASSQEGGQRYNEQFF,TGCGCCAGCAGCCAAGAAGGCGGCCAACGATACAATGAGCAGTTCTTC,.,.,TRBV4-3,TRBJ2-1
CAWTNRDLGELFF,TGTGCCTGGACTAACAGGGACCTCGGGGAGCTGTTTTTT,.,.,TRBV30,TRBJ2-2
CASSHAGSHEQYF,TGTGCCAGCAGCCACGCAGGGTCCCACGAGCAGTACTTC,few,.,TRBV14,TRBJ2-7
CAWSMIHYGYTF,TGTGCCTGGAGTATGATACACTATGGCTACACCTTC,.,.,TRBV30,TRBJ1-2
CASSKVGGPQHF,TGTGCCAGCAGTAAGGTCGGTGGGCCCCAGCATTTT,.,.,TRBV25-1,TRBJ1-5
CASSLMVTSMETQYF,TGTGCCAGCAGCTTGATGGTGACTAGCATGGAGACCCAGTACTTC,few,TRBD2,TRBV11-2,TRBJ2-5
CASSEGADKNIQYF,TGTGCCAGCAGCGAGGGGGCCGATAAAAACATTCAGTACTTC,few,TRBD1,TRBV28,TRBJ2-4
CASSPPTTGETQYF,TGTGCCAGCTCACCGCCTACCACCGGAGAGACCCAGTACTTC,few,.,TRBV18,TRBJ2-5
CSVASGGVYNEQFF,TGCAGCGTGGCTAGCGGGGGGGTCTACAATGAGCAGTTCTTC,few,TRBD2,TRBV29-1,TRBJ2-1
CASSDPAGVNNEQFF,TGTGCCAGCAGCGATCCAGCGGGGGTGAATAATGAGCAGTTCTTC,few,TRBD2,TRBV25-1,TRBJ2-1
CASSLVPGSADTQYF,TGTGCCAGCAGCTTAGTTCCGGGGTCGGCAGATACGCAGTATTTT,.,.,TRBV11-1,TRBJ2-3
CSVELGFEQYF,TGCAGCGTTGAATTAGGGTTCGAGCAGTACTTC,.,.,TRBV29-1,TRBJ2-7
CASSLVGTDYEQYF,TGTGCCAGCAGCTTAGTGGGCACTGATTACGAGCAGTACTTC,few,.,TRBV7-8,TRBJ2-7
CASSRRDRINGYTF,TGTGCCAGCAGTCGCCGGGACAGGATTAATGGCTACACCTTC,few,TRBD1,TRBV6-5,TRBJ1-2
CASSPALNTGELFF,TGTGCCAGCAGCCCTGCCCTAAACACCGGGGAGCTGTTTTTT,few,.,TRBV7-9,TRBJ2-2
CASSPPVSSTDTQYF,TGTGCCAGCAGCCCCCCGGTCTCTAGCACAGATACGCAGTATTTT,.,.,TRBV9,TRBJ2-3
CASSNREITDTQYF,TGTGCCAGCTCAAACAGGGAGATCACAGATACGCAGTATTTT,few,.,TRBV18,TRBJ2-3
CASSERTGANYGYTF,TGTGCCAGCAGCGAGAGGACAGGGGCTAACTATGGCTACACCTTC,.,TRBD1,TRBV9,TRBJ1-2